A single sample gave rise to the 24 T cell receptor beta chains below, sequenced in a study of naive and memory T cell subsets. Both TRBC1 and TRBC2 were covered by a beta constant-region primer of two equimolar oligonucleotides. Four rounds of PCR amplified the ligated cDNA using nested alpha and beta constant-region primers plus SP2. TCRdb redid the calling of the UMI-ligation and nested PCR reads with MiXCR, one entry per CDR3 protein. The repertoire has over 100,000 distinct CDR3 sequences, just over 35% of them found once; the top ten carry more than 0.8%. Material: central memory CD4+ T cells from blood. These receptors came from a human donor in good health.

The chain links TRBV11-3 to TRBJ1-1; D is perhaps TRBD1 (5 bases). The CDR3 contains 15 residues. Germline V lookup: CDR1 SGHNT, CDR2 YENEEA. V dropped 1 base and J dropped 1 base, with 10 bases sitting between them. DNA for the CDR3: TGTGCCAGCAGCTTAGGGGGCGCGAGGAACACTGAAGCTTTCTTT. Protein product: CASSLGGARNTEAFF.

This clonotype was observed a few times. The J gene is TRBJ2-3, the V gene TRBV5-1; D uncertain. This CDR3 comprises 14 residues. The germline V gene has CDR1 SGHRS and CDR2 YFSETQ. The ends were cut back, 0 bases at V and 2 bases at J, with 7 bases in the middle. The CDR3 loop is CASSLALDTDTQYF. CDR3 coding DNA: TGCGCCAGCAGCTTGGCCCTTGACACAGATACGCAGTATTTT.

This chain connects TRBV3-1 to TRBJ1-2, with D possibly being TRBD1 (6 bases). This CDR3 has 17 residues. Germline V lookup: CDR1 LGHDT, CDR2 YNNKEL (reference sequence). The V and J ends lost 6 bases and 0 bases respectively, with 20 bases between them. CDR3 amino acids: CASRSGPWTATNYGYTF. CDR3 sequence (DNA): TGTGCCAGCAGATCCGGACCTTGGACAGCCACTAACTATGGCTACACCTTC.

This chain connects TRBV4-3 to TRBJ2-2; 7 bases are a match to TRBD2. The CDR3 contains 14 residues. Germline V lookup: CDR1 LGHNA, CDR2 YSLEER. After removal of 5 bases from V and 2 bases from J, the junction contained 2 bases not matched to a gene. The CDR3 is CASSGAGNTGELFF. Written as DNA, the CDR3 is TGCGCCAGCAGCGGAGCGGGAAACACCGGGGAGCTGTTTTTT.

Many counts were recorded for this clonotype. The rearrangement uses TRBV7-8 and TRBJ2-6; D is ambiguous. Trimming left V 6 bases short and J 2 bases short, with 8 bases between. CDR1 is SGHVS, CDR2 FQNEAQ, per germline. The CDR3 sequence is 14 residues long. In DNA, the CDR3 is TGTGCCAGCAGTTGGGGTACTGGGGCCAACGTCCTGACTTTC. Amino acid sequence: CASSWGTGANVLTF.

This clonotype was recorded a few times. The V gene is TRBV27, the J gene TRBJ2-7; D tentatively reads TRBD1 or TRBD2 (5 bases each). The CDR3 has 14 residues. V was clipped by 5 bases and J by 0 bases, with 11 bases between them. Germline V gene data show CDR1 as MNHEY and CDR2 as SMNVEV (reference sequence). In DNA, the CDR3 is TGTGCCAGCAGTCCGAGGGACGTCTCCTACGAGCAGTACTTC. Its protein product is CASSPRDVSYEQYF.

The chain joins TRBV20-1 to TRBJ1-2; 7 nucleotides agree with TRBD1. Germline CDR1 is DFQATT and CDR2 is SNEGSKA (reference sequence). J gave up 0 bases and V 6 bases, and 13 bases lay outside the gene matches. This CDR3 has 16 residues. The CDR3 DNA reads TGCAGTGCGACCGGGACAGATTTTATAGCTAACTATGGCTACACCTTC. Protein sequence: CSATGTDFIANYGYTF.

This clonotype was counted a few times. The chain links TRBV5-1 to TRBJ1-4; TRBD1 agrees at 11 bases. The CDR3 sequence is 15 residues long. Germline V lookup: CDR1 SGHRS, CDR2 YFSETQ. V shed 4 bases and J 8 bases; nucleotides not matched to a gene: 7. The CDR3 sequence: CASSVGTGGREKLFF. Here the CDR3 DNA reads TGCGCCAGCAGCGTCGGGACAGGGGGTCGAGAAAAACTGTTTTTT.

The chain's CDR3 is CASSRKRMLNNEQFF. As DNA, the CDR3 is TGTGCCAGCAGCCGTAAACGGATGTTAAACAATGAGCAGTTCTTC. The rearrangement uses TRBV7-2 and TRBJ2-1; no clear D gene. The length of the CDR3 is 15 residues. The V end lost 5 bases, the J end lost 5 bases, and 16 bases lay between the germline ends. Germline V lookup: CDR1 SGHTA, CDR2 FQGNSA.

This chain's CDR3 is CSVLDGEKLFF. CDR3 bases: TGCAGCGTGCTGGACGGGGAAAAACTGTTTTTT. The chain uses TRBV29-1 and TRBJ1-4; D call uncertain. Deletions cut 6 bases from V and 8 bases from J, with 10 bases between. This CDR3 spans 11 amino acids. Germline values: CDR1 SQVTM, CDR2 ANQGSEA.

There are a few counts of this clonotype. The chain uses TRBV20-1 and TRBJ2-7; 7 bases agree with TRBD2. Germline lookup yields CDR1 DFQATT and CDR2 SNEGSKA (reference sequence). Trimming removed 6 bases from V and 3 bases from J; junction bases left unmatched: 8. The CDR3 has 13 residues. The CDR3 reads CSAPTSALYEQYF. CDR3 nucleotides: TGCAGTGCGCCCACTAGCGCCCTCTACGAGCAGTACTTC.

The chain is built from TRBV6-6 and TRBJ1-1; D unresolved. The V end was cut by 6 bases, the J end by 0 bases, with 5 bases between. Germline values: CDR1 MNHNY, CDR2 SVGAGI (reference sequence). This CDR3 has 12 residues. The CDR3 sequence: CASRILNTEAFF. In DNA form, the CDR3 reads TGTGCCAGCAGGATTTTGAACACTGAAGCTTTCTTT.

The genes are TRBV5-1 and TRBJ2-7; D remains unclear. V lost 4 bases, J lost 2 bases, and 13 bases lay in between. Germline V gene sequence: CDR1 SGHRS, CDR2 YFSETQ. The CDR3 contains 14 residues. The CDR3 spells CASSLKTTPYEQYF. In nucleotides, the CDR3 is TGCGCCAGCAGCCTAAAAACAACACCCTACGAGCAGTACTTC.

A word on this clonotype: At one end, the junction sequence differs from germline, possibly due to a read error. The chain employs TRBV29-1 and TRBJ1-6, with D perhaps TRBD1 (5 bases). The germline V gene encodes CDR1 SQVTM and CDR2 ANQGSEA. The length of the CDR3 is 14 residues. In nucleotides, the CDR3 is TGCAGCGTTGCAGTCACAGGAGACAATTCACCCTTCCACTTT. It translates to CSVAVTGDNSPFHF.

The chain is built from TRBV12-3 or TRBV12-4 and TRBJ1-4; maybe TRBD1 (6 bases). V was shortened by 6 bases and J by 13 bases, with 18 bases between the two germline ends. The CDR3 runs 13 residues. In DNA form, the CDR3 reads TGTGCCAGCAGCACAGGGCCTGTTGGTAGACTGTTTTTT. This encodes CASSTGPVGRLFF.

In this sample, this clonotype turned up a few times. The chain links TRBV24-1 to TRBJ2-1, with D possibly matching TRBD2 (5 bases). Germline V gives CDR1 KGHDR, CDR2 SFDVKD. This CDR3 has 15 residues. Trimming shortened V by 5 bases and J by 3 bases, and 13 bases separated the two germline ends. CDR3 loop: CATSASRSHYNEQFF. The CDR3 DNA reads TGTGCCACCAGTGCTAGCCGGTCCCACTACAATGAGCAGTTCTTC.

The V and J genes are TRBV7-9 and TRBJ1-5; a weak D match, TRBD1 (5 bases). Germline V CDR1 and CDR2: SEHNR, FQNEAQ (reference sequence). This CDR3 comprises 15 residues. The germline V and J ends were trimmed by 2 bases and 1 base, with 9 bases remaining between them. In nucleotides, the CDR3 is TGTGCCAGCAGCTTATTCCAGGGCAGCAATCAGCCCCAGCATTTT. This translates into CASSLFQGSNQPQHF.

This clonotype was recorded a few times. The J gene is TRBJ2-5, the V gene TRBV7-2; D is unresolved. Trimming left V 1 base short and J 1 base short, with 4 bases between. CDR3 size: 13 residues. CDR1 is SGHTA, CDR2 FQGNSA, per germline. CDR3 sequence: CASSLGVQETQYF. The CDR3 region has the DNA TGTGCCAGCAGCTTAGGAGTCCAAGAGACCCAGTACTTC.

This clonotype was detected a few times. The CDR3 loop is CSARKSTSTDTQYF. CDR3 DNA sequence: TGCAGTGCTAGGAAGTCGACCAGCACAGATACGCAGTATTTT. This sequence joins TRBV20-1 and TRBJ2-3; no reliable D call. Germline V gives CDR1 DFQATT, CDR2 SNEGSKA (reference sequence). The CDR3 consists of 14 residues. V lost 3 bases and J lost 0, with 10 bases in between.

CDR3 sequence (DNA): TGTGCCTGGAGTGTGAGAGTTTGGGGACGAGCTCCGGAGACCCAGTACTTC. Protein sequence: CAWSVRVWGRAPETQYF. This chain uses TRBV30 with TRBJ2-5, with D perhaps TRBD1 or TRBD2 (5 bases each). The germline V gene has CDR1 GTSNPN and CDR2 SVGIG (reference sequence). Trimming took off 0 bases at V and 5 bases at J, with 22 bases between the two ends. The CDR3 has 17 amino acids. The variable domain in full, with the rest retrieved from reference TRBV30 and TRBJ2-5, is SQTIHQWPATLVQPVGSPLSLECTVEGTSNPNLYWYRQAAGRGLQLLFYSVGIGQISSEVPQNLSASRPQDRQFILSSKKLLLSDSGFYLCAWSVRVWGRAPETQYFGPGTRLLVL.

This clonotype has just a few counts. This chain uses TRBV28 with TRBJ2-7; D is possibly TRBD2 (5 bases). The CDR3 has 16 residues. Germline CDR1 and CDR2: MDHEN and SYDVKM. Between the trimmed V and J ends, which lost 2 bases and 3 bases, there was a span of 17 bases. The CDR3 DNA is TGTGCCAGCAGTTTAGCTCCGGGCCGGAGGCACTACGAGCAGTACTTC. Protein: CASSLAPGRRHYEQYF.

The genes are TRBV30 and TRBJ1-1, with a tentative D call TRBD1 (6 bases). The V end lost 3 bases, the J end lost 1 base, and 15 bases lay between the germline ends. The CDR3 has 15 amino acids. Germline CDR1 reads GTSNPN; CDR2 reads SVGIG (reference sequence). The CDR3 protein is CAWSRPGTPNTEAFF. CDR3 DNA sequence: TGTGCCTGGAGCCGTCCCGGGACACCGAACACTGAAGCTTTCTTT. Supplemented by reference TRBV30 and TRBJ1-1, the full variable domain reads SQTIHQWPATLVQPVGSPLSLECTVEGTSNPNLYWYRQAAGRGLQLLFYSVGIGQISSEVPQNLSASRPQDRQFILSSKKLLLSDSGFYLCAWSRPGTPNTEAFFGQGTRLTVV.

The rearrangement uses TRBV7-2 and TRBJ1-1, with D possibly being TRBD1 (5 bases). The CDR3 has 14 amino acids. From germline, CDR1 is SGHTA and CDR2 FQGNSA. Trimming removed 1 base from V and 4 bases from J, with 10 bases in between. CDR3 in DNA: TGTGCCAGCAGCTTAGGAGGGGCTGCCACTGAAGCTTTCTTT. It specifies CASSLGGAATEAFF. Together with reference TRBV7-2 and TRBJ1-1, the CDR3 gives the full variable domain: GAGVSQSPSNKVTEKGKDVELRCDPISGHTALYWYRQSLGQGLEFLIYFQGNSAPDKSGLPSDRFSAERTGGSVSTLTIQRTQQEDSAVYLCASSLGGAATEAFFGQGTRLTVV.

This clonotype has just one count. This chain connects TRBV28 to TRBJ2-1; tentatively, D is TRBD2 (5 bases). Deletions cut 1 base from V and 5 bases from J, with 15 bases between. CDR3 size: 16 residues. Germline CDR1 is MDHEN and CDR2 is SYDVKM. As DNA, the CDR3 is TGTGCCAGCAGTTTATCACCCTCGGACTGGGACAATGAGCAGTTCTTC. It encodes CASSLSPSDWDNEQFF.